This T cell receptor beta chain comes out of a study of blood T cell repertoires in COVID-19. Background on the study: The United States, Italy and Spain provided the acute and convalescent COVID-19 samples. Sources were T cells, B-cell-depleted T cells, or PBMCs; the material itself was cDNA or gDNA.

This CDR3 spans 17 amino acids. With 2 bases removed from V and 0 bases from J, the gap between germline ends came to 16 bases. Germline CDR1 PRHDT, CDR2 FYEKMQ (reference sequence). Original analysis: It was from reference gene primer amplification that nucleated cell counts were estimated. Profiled with immunoSEQ multiplex PCR; TCRdb holds only in-frame clones, not every one. V, J and clone size derive from that table, while D and trimming were established from the DNA sequence. The sample has about 160,000 clones, 80% to 95% seen once. Sequencing used peripheral blood. The receptor comes from a woman between 45 and 65 years old with acute or convalescent COVID-19. The genes are TRBV13 and TRBJ1-2; tentatively, D is TRBD1 (6 bases). The CDR3 spells CASSLYGTLVSNYGYTF. The CDR3 DNA is TGTGCCAGCAGCTTATACGGGACACTAGTCTCTAACTATGGCTACACCTTC.